The 17 T cell receptor beta chains below were found in one sample sequenced in a study of blood T cell repertoires in COVID-19. The assay was immunoSEQ multiplex PCR, and TCRdb's table has in-frame clones only and misses some. The data contain approximately 260,000 clones, about 88% of them singletons. Material: peripheral blood. The receptors shown here come from a woman between 40 and 55 years old who had recovered from COVID-19.

Here the CDR3 DNA reads TGTGCCATCAGTCCCGACAGTCCCTACGAGCAGTACTTC. This codes for CAISPDSPYEQYF. The chain combines TRBV10-3 with TRBJ2-7, with D possibly being TRBD1 (5 bases). V was clipped by 5 bases and J by 2 bases, with 10 bases between them. Germline values: CDR1 ENHRY, CDR2 SYGVKD. The CDR3 length is 13 residues.

This chain joins TRBV28 and TRBJ1-2; no definite D call. The ends were cut back, 3 bases at V and 0 bases at J, with 5 bases in the middle. The CDR3 contains 13 residues. CDR1 is MDHEN and CDR2 is SYDVKM in the germline V gene. The CDR3 region is CASSLPANYGYTF. In DNA form, the CDR3 reads TGTGCCAGCAGTTTGCCAGCTAACTATGGCTACACCTTC.

The chain uses TRBV3-1 (or the pseudogene TRBV3-2) and TRBJ2-5, with 9 bases lining up with TRBD2. The CDR3 length is 17 residues. CDR1 LGHDT and CDR2 YNNKEL come from the germline V gene (reference sequence). Losses at the gene ends were 0 bases for V and 3 bases for J; bases not matched to a gene: 8. The CDR3 spells CASSQDRWLAGKETQYF. The CDR3 DNA is TGTGCCAGCAGCCAAGATCGTTGGCTAGCGGGGAAAGAGACCCAGTACTTC.

In DNA form, the CDR3 reads TGTGCCAGTAGTACAATGGGGGGATCTCTCTCTGGGGCCAACGTCCTGACTTTC. Encoded protein: CASSTMGGSLSGANVLTF. The genes are TRBV19 and TRBJ2-6; tentative D call: TRBD2 (6 bases). The V gene lost 4 bases and the J gene lost 0 bases, with 16 bases spanning the gap. CDR3 length equals 18 residues. Germline CDR1 and CDR2: LNHDA and SQIVND (reference sequence).

The V and J genes are TRBV9 and TRBJ2-2; tentatively, D is TRBD2 (6 bases). V shed 2 bases and J shed 1 base, with 9 bases lying between them. CDR3 length equals 15 residues. Per the germline V gene, CDR1 is SGDLS and CDR2 is YYNGEE. CDR3 loop: CASSVGTVNTGELFF. CDR3 sequence (DNA): TGTGCCAGCAGCGTCGGGACTGTGAACACCGGGGAGCTGTTTTTT.

The rearrangement links TRBV19 to TRBJ2-1; no firm D call. Per germline, CDR1 LNHDA and CDR2 SQIVND (reference sequence). The CDR3 contains 16 residues. V was clipped by 3 bases and J by 2 bases, with 14 bases between them. The CDR3 region has the DNA TGTGCCAGTAGTATGAGGAATCGAGGTGCCTACAATGAGCAGTTCTTC. Amino acids: CASSMRNRGAYNEQFF.

The chain joins TRBV30 to TRBJ2-7; 10 nucleotides line up with TRBD1. CDR1 and CDR2 (germline): GTSNPN, SVGIG (reference sequence). The V segment lost 2 bases and the J segment 5 bases; nucleotides outside the gene matches: 9. There are 15 residues in the CDR3. The CDR3 loop is CAWSSNRDRGNEQYF. The CDR3 DNA is TGTGCCTGGAGTTCCAACCGGGACAGGGGCAACGAGCAGTACTTC. Full variable domain (rest looked up from reference TRBV30 and TRBJ2-7): SQTIHQWPATLVQPVGSPLSLECTVEGTSNPNLYWYRQAAGRGLQLLFYSVGIGQISSEVPQNLSASRPQDRQFILSSKKLLLSDSGFYLCAWSSNRDRGNEQYFGPGTRLTVT.

This rearrangement joins TRBV4-3 to TRBJ1-1; 7 positions agree with TRBD1. Germline CDR1 LGHNA, CDR2 YSLEER. J lost 7 bases, V lost 1 base, and 3 bases had no gene match. This CDR3 comprises 13 residues. CDR3 DNA: TGCGCCAGCAGCCAAGGGGGGGACAGTGAAGCTTTCTTT. Encoded protein: CASSQGGDSEAFF.

The chain recombines TRBV6-5 with TRBJ1-6; D is undetermined. The V end was cut by 6 bases, the J end by 6 bases, with 12 bases between. Per germline, CDR1 MNHEY and CDR2 SVGAGI. The CDR3 spans 14 residues. DNA for the CDR3: TGTGCCAGCAGCCGCAAGCGGGCTAATTCACCCCTCCACTTT. Protein: CASSRKRANSPLHF.

V gene TRBV9 combines with J gene TRBJ2-2; unclear D gene. Germline assignment: CDR1 SGDLS and CDR2 YYNGEE. Trimming stripped 0 bases from V and 2 bases from J, with 11 bases between. The CDR3 sequence is 16 residues long. The CDR3 DNA is TGTGCCAGCAGCGTAGTCTCGCGGCCTAACACCGGGGAGCTGTTTTTT. Protein sequence: CASSVVSRPNTGELFF.

CDR3 coding DNA: TGTGCCAGCAGCCAACCATCTGTCGACAGGGGTTCCACTGAAGCTTTCTTT. This encodes CASSQPSVDRGSTEAFF. The chain has TRBV14 and TRBJ1-1; 8 positions agree with TRBD1. The germline V gene has CDR1 SGHDN and CDR2 FVKESK. CDR3 length: 17 residues. Trimming cost V 2 bases and J 4 bases; bases outside gene matches: 12. Combining the CDR3 with reference TRBV14 and TRBJ1-1 gives the whole variable domain EAGVTQFPSHSVIEKGQTVTLRCDPISGHDNLYWYRRVMGKEIKFLLHFVKESKQDESGMPNNRFLAERTGGTYSTLKVQPAELEDSGVYFCASSQPSVDRGSTEAFFGQGTRLTVV.

The V gene is TRBV4-3, the J gene TRBJ2-1, with D perhaps matching TRBD2 (5 bases). The V gene lost 4 bases and the J gene lost 10 bases, with 17 bases spanning the gap. This CDR3 spans 14 amino acids. The germline CDR1 and CDR2 sequences are LGHNA and YSLEER. CDR3 nucleotides: TGCGCCAGCAGCCGTCTCCAGGAGGTTAGCGAGCAGTTCTTC. Encoded protein: CASSRLQEVSEQFF.

The rearrangement links TRBV4-3 to TRBJ1-2; 7 nucleotides agree with TRBD1. V shed 0 bases and J 2 bases; nucleotides not matched to a gene: 3. In germline, CDR1 is LGHNA, CDR2 YSLEER. The CDR3 runs 15 residues. DNA for the CDR3: TGCGCCAGCAGCCAAGAAGACAGGGACAACTATGGCTACACCTTC. This codes for CASSQEDRDNYGYTF.

This sequence joins TRBV7-9 and TRBJ2-5; TRBD2 aligns across 11 bases. Trimming took 1 base from V and 4 from J; bases not matched to a gene: 5. This CDR3 region has 16 residues. Looked up from germline, CDR1 is SEHNR and CDR2 is FQNEAQ (reference sequence). The CDR3 spells CASSLVALAGGETQYF. In DNA, the CDR3 is TGTGCCAGCAGCTTAGTCGCCCTAGCGGGAGGAGAGACCCAGTACTTC.

The rearrangement joins TRBV19 to TRBJ1-1; 8 bases map to TRBD1. The CDR3 has 15 residues. Losses at the gene ends were 4 bases for V and 5 bases for J; bases not matched to a gene: 9. Germline V CDR1 and CDR2: LNHDA, SQIVND (reference sequence). CDR3 amino acids: CASSTHRGWRTEAFF. CDR3 in DNA: TGTGCCAGTAGTACTCACAGGGGGTGGAGAACTGAAGCTTTCTTT.

The V gene is TRBV10-1, the J gene TRBJ2-1, with 9 positions matching TRBD1. Germline lookup yields CDR1 WNHNN and CDR2 SYGVQD (reference sequence). This CDR3 is built from 16 residues. The V segment lost 3 bases and the J segment 5 bases; nucleotides outside the gene matches: 8. The CDR3 region has the DNA TGCGCCAGCAGTGATCAGGGGGGGACAGGGCACAATGAGCAGTTCTTC. Translated, it gives CASSDQGGTGHNEQFF.

The rearrangement joins TRBV7-8 to TRBJ1-2, with D possibly being TRBD1 (5 bases). The germline gives CDR1 SGHVS, CDR2 FQNEAQ. This CDR3 is built from 15 residues. Trimming took 0 bases from V and 4 from J, leaving 12 bases between them. This CDR3 is CASSLAGPGLYGYTF. In nucleotides, the CDR3 is TGTGCCAGCAGCTTAGCGGGCCCGGGACTCTATGGCTACACCTTC.